The present T cell receptor beta chain was sequenced within a study of blood T cell repertoires in COVID-19. The overall study: Sample material is recorded as cDNA or gDNA derived from T cells, B-cell-depleted T cells, or PBMCs.

The CDR3 loop spans 14 amino acids. Per germline, CDR1 SGHRS and CDR2 YFSETQ. V dropped 4 bases and J dropped 4 bases, with 12 bases sitting between them. Original processing notes: Researchers report that nucleated cell counts were estimated from reference gene primer amplification. Profiling relied on immunoSEQ multiplex PCR, and the TCRdb table lists in-frame clones only, not all of them. V and J calls and clone size are given by that table; D and trimming were obtained from the DNA. The sample consists of 170,000 or so clones, approximately 85% of them appearing once. Participants were placed into cohorts based on the clinical history they reported.

V gene TRBV5-1 combines with J gene TRBJ1-3; D not certain. Sequenced sample: PBMCs or T cells enriched from blood (not recorded which). The TCR sequence derives from a man in his forties who had recovered from COVID-19. This CDR3 is CASSPGREGNTIYF. The CDR3 DNA reads TGCGCCAGCAGCCCTGGGAGGGAAGGAAACACCATATATTTT.